Shown below are 10 T cell receptor beta chains from a single sample sequenced in a study of T cell changes during pregnancy in multiple sclerosis. TCRdb's copy holds only in-frame clones and misses some; the assay was immunoSEQ multiplex PCR. Of 39,000 or so clones listed, 90% to 95% are singletons. The starting material was CD8+ T cells from peripheral blood mononuclear cells, obtained in the third trimester of pregnancy. Source of these receptors: a female donor with multiple sclerosis, enrolled in a pregnancy study.

A word on this clone: In the same sample, other DNA sequences code for this CDR3. The chain has TRBV9 and TRBJ1-1, with 8 bases lining up with TRBD1. The CDR3 loop spans 14 amino acids. Germline lookup yields CDR1 SGDLS and CDR2 YYNGEE. V lost 0 bases to trimming and J lost 5 bases; unmatched junction nucleotides: 3. The CDR3 DNA reads TGTGCCAGCAGCGTAGCAGGGGGCCAGACTGAAGCTTTCTTT. This translates into CASSVAGGQTEAFF.

This chain uses TRBV25-1 with TRBJ2-7; D gene unclear. The germline CDR1 and CDR2 sequences are MGHDK and SYGVNS. Trimming left V 9 bases short and J 2 bases short, with 11 bases between. There are 12 residues in the CDR3. The CDR3 nucleotides read TGTGCCAGTACCGGTTTGACCTACGAGCAGTACTTC. The encoded protein is CASTGLTYEQYF.

The chain links TRBV4-3 to TRBJ1-1, with D uncertain. V was trimmed by 0 bases and J by 9 bases, leaving 5 bases between them. The CDR3 has 11 residues. The germline V gene encodes CDR1 LGHNA and CDR2 YSLEER. The CDR3 loop is CASSQDRKAFF. The CDR3 coding sequence is TGCGCCAGCAGCCAAGACAGGAAAGCTTTCTTT.

The chain couples TRBV28 to TRBJ1-2, with D maybe TRBD1 (5 bases). The CDR3 length is 11 residues. Germline-derived CDR1 and CDR2 are MDHEN and SYDVKM. The V end was cut by 9 bases, the J end by 4 bases, with 9 bases between. The DNA of the CDR3 is TGTGCCAGTCAGGGAGGCTATGGCTACACCTTC. Its translation: CASQGGYGYTF.

The V call is TRBV19, the J call TRBJ2-1, with a weak D call TRBD1 (7 bases). CDR1 LNHDA and CDR2 SQIVND come from the germline V gene (reference sequence). This CDR3 region has 14 residues. Trimming stripped 10 bases from V and 7 bases from J, with 20 bases between. The CDR3 loop reads CATSGGGEINEQFF. DNA of the CDR3: TGTGCCACTTCCGGAGGGGGCGAGATTAATGAGCAGTTCTTC.

The chain couples TRBV27 to TRBJ1-5, with 9 bases lining up with TRBD1. This CDR3 is built from 17 residues. Trimming cost V 6 bases and J 4 bases; bases outside gene matches: 13. Germline V CDR1 and CDR2: MNHEY, SMNVEV (reference sequence). The DNA of the CDR3 is TGTGCCAGCAGCCCACTCCTAGGACAGGGGAGAAATCAGCCCCAGCATTTT. It encodes CASSPLLGQGRNQPQHF.

J is TRBJ2-3 and V is TRBV11-2; D is ambiguous. Germline values: CDR1 SGHAT, CDR2 FQNNGV. The CDR3 is 15 amino acids. Between the trimmed V and J ends, which lost 1 base and 4 bases, there was a span of 12 bases. The CDR3 spells CASSLGRLGADTQYF. DNA for the CDR3: TGTGCCAGCAGCTTAGGTCGCCTAGGAGCAGATACGCAGTATTTT. Full variable domain (missing parts from reference TRBV11-2 and TRBJ2-3): EAGVAQSPRYKIIEKRQSVAFWCNPISGHATLYWYQQILGQGPKLLIQFQNNGVVDDSQLPKDRFSAERLKGVDSTLKIQPAKLEDSAVYLCASSLGRLGADTQYFGPGTRLTVL.

CDR3 DNA: TGTGCCAGCAGTGAAGGGGGCCGGCAGGGCATGAACACTGAAGCTTTCTTT. Its protein is CASSEGGRQGMNTEAFF. The chain joins TRBV6-1 to TRBJ1-1, with D perhaps TRBD1 (5 bases). V lost 1 base and J 0 bases, leaving 15 bases between the germline ends. CDR3 length: 17 residues. Germline V gene lookup returns CDR1 MNHNS and CDR2 SASEGT.

V gene TRBV28 combines with J gene TRBJ2-1; possibly TRBD1 for D (6 bases). Per germline, CDR1 MDHEN and CDR2 SYDVKM. The CDR3 runs to 15 residues. V shed 7 bases and J shed 0 bases, with 13 bases lying between them. The CDR3 coding sequence is TGTGCCAGCACACAGGGTGTTACCTCCTACAATGAGCAGTTCTTC. It encodes CASTQGVTSYNEQFF.

The count of this clone is one. V and J are TRBV6-4 and TRBJ2-1, with TRBD2 matching over 10 bases. The CDR3 is made up of 16 amino acids. Germline CDR1 is MRHNA and CDR2 is SNTAGT. J was trimmed by 6 bases and V by 0 bases; bases with no gene match: 5. The CDR3 sequence is CASSDSPSGRGNEQFF. The CDR3 DNA reads as TGTGCCAGCAGTGACTCGCCCAGCGGGAGGGGCAATGAGCAGTTCTTC.